Shown below are 30 T cell receptor beta chains from a single sample sequenced in a study of blood T cell repertoires in COVID-19. The assay was immunoSEQ multiplex PCR, and TCRdb's table has in-frame clones only and misses some. The sample lists about 670,000 clones, about 87% seen once, with 0.2% to 0.3% in the top ten. The material sequenced was peripheral blood. The receptors were sampled from a woman aged 18-29 years with acute or convalescent COVID-19.

J is TRBJ1-1 and V is TRBV29-1; the match to TRBD1 covers 12 bases. The trim removed 4 bases at V and 10 bases at J, leaving 28 bases unmatched. This CDR3 spans 20 amino acids. CDR1 SQVTM and CDR2 ANQGSEA come from the germline V gene. The CDR3 loop is CSVGFFSRDRGHDARLAAFF. The CDR3 nucleotides are TGCAGCGTTGGCTTCTTTAGTCGGGACAGGGGGCATGACGCCCGTCTTGCAGCTTTCTTT.

CDR3 sequence reads: CASSQGQAKAYEQYF. The CDR3 bases are TGCGCCAGCAGCCAGGGACAGGCAAAAGCCTACGAGCAGTACTTC. The V and J genes are TRBV5-1 and TRBJ2-7, with 8 positions matching TRBD1. The CDR3 spans 15 residues. The V and J ends lost 4 bases and 2 bases, in that order; junction bases with no gene match: 8. Germline CDR1 SGHRS, CDR2 YFSETQ.

The genes are TRBV19 and TRBJ1-1; D gene ambiguous. The CDR3 covers 14 residues. Germline V gene lookup returns CDR1 LNHDA and CDR2 SQIVND (reference sequence). With 7 bases removed from V and 4 bases from J, the gap between germline ends came to 16 bases. The CDR3 bases are TGTGCCAGTAAGAGGGCGGCGGCTGGCACTGAAGCTTTCTTT. Translation: CASKRAAAGTEAFF.

CDR3 protein: CATCWAGGPVSEQYF. The CDR3 coding sequence is TGTGCGACCTGTTGGGCGGGCGGACCAGTCTCCGAGCAGTACTTC. The rearrangement uses TRBV5-6 and TRBJ2-7; tentatively, D is TRBD2 (5 bases). The CDR3 spans 15 residues. Looked up from germline, CDR1 is SGHDT and CDR2 is YYEEEE.

In regard to this clone: Other DNA sequences within the sample encode an identical CDR3. The rearrangement uses TRBV7-3 and TRBJ2-1, with 13 bases matching TRBD2. Trimming cost V 4 bases and J 4 bases; bases outside gene matches: 1. The CDR3 is 15 residues long. CDR1 SGHTA and CDR2 FQGTGA come from the germline V gene. CDR3 coding DNA: TGTGCCAGCAGCTCGGGACTAGCGGGGTACAATGAGCAGTTCTTC. It encodes CASSSGLAGYNEQFF.

This rearrangement joins TRBV11-2 to TRBJ1-1; a possible D gene is TRBD1 (6 bases). Germline CDR1 and CDR2: SGHAT and FQNNGV. This CDR3 has 15 residues. Trimming cost V 2 bases and J 6 bases, with 16 bases left between them. CDR3 bases: TGTGCCAGCAGCTTAAATTCAGGGGTCCTAGCTGAAGCTTTCTTT. Translation gives CASSLNSGVLAEAFF.

This chain links TRBV7-9 with TRBJ1-1; no clear D. V was clipped by 4 bases and J by 4 bases, with 7 bases between them. The V gene's germline CDR1 is SEHNR and CDR2 FQNEAQ (reference sequence). This CDR3 region has 12 residues. The DNA of the CDR3 is TGTGCCAGCAGCTCGGGAGGCACTGAAGCTTTCTTT. Encoded protein: CASSSGGTEAFF.

J is TRBJ2-1 and V is TRBV7-8, with TRBD2 matching over 9 bases. The length of the CDR3 is 16 residues. V shed 5 bases and J 7 bases; nucleotides not matched to a gene: 12. CDR1 is SGHVS, CDR2 FQNEAQ, per germline. The CDR3 nucleotides read TGTGCCAGCAGCCCATCGGGGCTAGCGGGGAGGAATGAGCAGTTCTTC. This gives the protein CASSPSGLAGRNEQFF.

The gene calls are TRBV4-1 and TRBJ1-3; the D gene is possibly TRBD1 (6 bases). V lost 0 bases and J 2 bases, leaving 17 bases between the germline ends. CDR1 and CDR2 from the germline V gene are MGHRA and YSYEKL. The CDR3 loop spans 18 amino acids. CDR3 DNA sequence: TGCGCCAGCAGCCAAGATCGTACCGGGCGGGGGCCTGGAAACACCATATATTTT. It specifies CASSQDRTGRGPGNTIYF.

V gene TRBV7-3 combines with J gene TRBJ1-1; TRBD1 is a possible D gene (6 bases). Trimming shortened V by 3 bases and J by 6 bases, and 11 bases separated the two germline ends. This CDR3 is 13 amino acids long. Germline CDR1 SGHTA, CDR2 FQGTGA. The CDR3 protein is CASSFRQASEAFF. The CDR3 coding sequence is TGTGCCAGCAGCTTTCGACAGGCGTCTGAAGCTTTCTTT.

The chain has TRBV5-1 and TRBJ1-2; a weak D match, TRBD1 (6 bases). Germline V gene data show CDR1 as SGHRS and CDR2 as YFSETQ. V lost 2 bases, J lost 6 bases, and 11 bases lay in between. This CDR3 has 13 residues. In nucleotides, the CDR3 is TGCGCCAGCAGCTTTGGACAGATGGATGGCTACACCTTC. The encoded protein is CASSFGQMDGYTF.

This clone was picked up one time. This chain links TRBV6-5 with TRBJ1-5, with 7 bases that match TRBD1. This CDR3 has 13 amino acids. The germline V gene has CDR1 MNHEY and CDR2 SVGAGI. The ends lost 6 bases at V and 8 bases at J; junction bases unmatched: 7. This CDR3 is CASRSGQSKPQHF. The CDR3 DNA reads as TGTGCCAGCAGATCGGGACAGTCTAAGCCCCAGCATTTT.

To note about this clone: The sample carries other DNA sequences with the same CDR3. V is TRBV24-1 and J is TRBJ2-7; D is unresolved. The CDR3 covers 13 residues. Germline CDR1 is KGHDR and CDR2 is SFDVKD. Trimming cost V 4 bases and J 0 bases, with 6 bases left between them. The CDR3 region is CATSDPSSYEQYF. The CDR3 DNA reads TGTGCCACCAGTGACCCGTCCTCCTACGAGCAGTACTTC.

The chain carries TRBV24-1 and TRBJ2-1; TRBD2 matches at 8 bases. Trimming took 7 bases from V and 7 from J; bases not matched to a gene: 8. Germline values: CDR1 KGHDR, CDR2 SFDVKD. The CDR3 totals 14 residues. CDR3: CATSPGGLGNEQFF. The CDR3 region has the DNA TGTGCCACCAGCCCGGGGGGGCTAGGAAATGAGCAGTTCTTC.

In its sample, this clone was seen once. The rearrangement joins TRBV7-9 to TRBJ1-2; D gene uncertain. Trimming pared 1 base from V and 0 bases from J, leaving 12 bases between. The CDR3 runs to 16 residues. The germline V gene has CDR1 SEHNR and CDR2 FQNEAQ (reference sequence). The CDR3: CASSLGIQTPNYGYTF. Written as DNA, the CDR3 is TGTGCCAGCAGCTTAGGGATACAGACGCCTAACTATGGCTACACCTTC.

This clone was seen a single time. V gene TRBV18 combines with J gene TRBJ2-5; a weak D match, TRBD1 (6 bases). From germline, CDR1 is KGHSH and CDR2 LQKENI. The CDR3 runs to 18 residues. V was trimmed by 0 bases and J by 3 bases, leaving 20 bases between them. CDR3 coding DNA: TGTGCCAGCTCACCACCGTCCCTATCACAGGGATTCGAAGAGACCCAGTACTTC. Translating gives CASSPPSLSQGFEETQYF.

The V and J genes are TRBV5-1 and TRBJ1-3; weak D call: TRBD1 (6 bases). The CDR3 is 16 residues long. V was pared by 3 bases and J by 4 bases, with 17 bases between. Germline CDR1 is SGHRS and CDR2 is YFSETQ. Here the CDR3 DNA reads TGCGCCAGCAGCTCCTTGACAGGAACAACAGGAAACACCATATATTTT. Its protein is CASSSLTGTTGNTIYF.

In this sample, this clone turned up a few times. The V and J genes are TRBV25-1 and TRBJ1-6; D ambiguous. V lost 2 bases and J 5 bases, leaving 10 bases between the germline ends. The germline gives CDR1 MGHDK, CDR2 SYGVNS. The CDR3 runs 15 residues. The DNA for the CDR3 is TGTGCCAGCAGTGAACTCGGGGAGGATAATTCACCCCTCCACTTT. It is translated as CASSELGEDNSPLHF.

The V and J genes are TRBV6-5 and TRBJ1-1; a weak D match, TRBD1 (5 bases). Germline-derived CDR1 and CDR2 are MNHEY and SVGAGI. This CDR3 comprises 14 residues. The V and J ends lost 7 bases and 4 bases respectively, with 16 bases between them. This CDR3 reads CASTHRGWCTEAFF. The CDR3 coding sequence is TGTGCCAGCACCCATAGGGGTTGGTGCACTGAAGCTTTCTTT.

The chain joins TRBV19 to TRBJ1-2; 12 positions agree with TRBD1. The trim removed 7 bases at V and 8 bases at J, leaving 23 bases unmatched. The germline gives CDR1 LNHDA, CDR2 SQIVND (reference sequence). CDR3 length: 19 residues. CDR3 nucleotides: TGTGCCAGTACCGAAAATGGGGGACAGGGGGCCTTCACGCCTTGGGGCTACACCTTC. Protein: CASTENGGQGAFTPWGYTF.

The chain joins TRBV3-1 (or the pseudogene TRBV3-2) to TRBJ1-2; D gene ambiguous. Germline V gives CDR1 LGHDT, CDR2 YNNKEL (reference sequence). The length of the CDR3 is 15 residues. The V gene lost 2 bases and the J gene lost 5 bases, with 15 bases spanning the gap. The CDR3 DNA reads TGTGCCAGCAGCCAACCCAAGTCCGGGATTTATGGCTACACCTTC. It codes for CASSQPKSGIYGYTF.

This rearrangement joins TRBV9 to TRBJ1-2; a weak D match, TRBD1 (5 bases). The CDR3 has 15 residues. Germline CDR1 is SGDLS and CDR2 is YYNGEE. Trimming took off 4 bases at V and 4 bases at J, with 17 bases between the two ends. In nucleotides, the CDR3 is TGTGCCAGCAGCTTTGGGGACGAGGGACTCTATGGCTACACCTTC. As protein: CASSFGDEGLYGYTF. The full variable domain, in which reference TRBV9 and TRBJ1-2 provide the parts outside the CDR3, is DSGVTQTPKHLITATGQRVTLRCSPRSGDLSVYWYQQSLDQGLQFLIQYYNGEERAKGNILERFSAQQFPDLHSELNLSSLELGDSALYFCASSFGDEGLYGYTFGSGTRLTVV.

This clone has only a few counts. The chain recombines TRBV6-4 with TRBJ1-2; possible D gene TRBD1, 6 bases. From germline, CDR1 is MRHNA and CDR2 SNTAGT. This CDR3 has 21 amino acids. V was trimmed by 2 bases and J by 0 bases, leaving 28 bases between them. The CDR3, as DNA: TGTGCCAGCAGTGACGTTGGCGGGGGGCCCACACCTACTTTTCCTAACTATGGCTACACCTTC. Its protein product is CASSDVGGGPTPTFPNYGYTF.

The chain combines TRBV24-1 with TRBJ1-2, with D perhaps TRBD1 (5 bases). Per the germline V gene, CDR1 is KGHDR and CDR2 is SFDVKD. V lost 10 bases to trimming and J lost 0 bases, with 11 bases between them. The CDR3 consists of 13 residues. The CDR3 bases are TGTGCCACTTCAGGGTCGTCTAACTATGGCTACACCTTC. Its protein is CATSGSSNYGYTF.

The rearrangement joins TRBV5-1 to TRBJ2-1; D is unresolved. The CDR3 has 16 residues. Trimming left V 0 bases short and J 5 bases short, with 15 bases between. The germline V gene has CDR1 SGHRS and CDR2 YFSETQ. The CDR3 reads CASSLGHIHHHNEQFF. The DNA of the CDR3 is TGCGCCAGCAGCTTGGGACACATCCACCACCACAATGAGCAGTTCTTC.

This clone has a single count. V usage is TRBV11-2 and J usage is TRBJ1-1; the D gene is possibly TRBD1 (5 bases). The CDR3 runs to 16 residues. The V end lost 8 bases, the J end lost 2 bases, and 21 bases lay between the germline ends. Per the germline V gene, CDR1 is SGHAT and CDR2 is FQNNGV. This CDR3 reads CASDSVRGSFNTEAFF. The CDR3 bases are TGTGCCAGCGACTCGGTTCGGGGGAGTTTTAACACTGAAGCTTTCTTT.

The gene calls are TRBV4-3 and TRBJ1-2, with D perhaps matching TRBD1 (6 bases). CDR3 length equals 15 residues. The germline V gene has CDR1 LGHNA and CDR2 YSLEER. Between the trimmed V and J ends, which lost 0 bases and 7 bases, there was a span of 15 bases. This CDR3 reads CASSQEYRDGVGYTF. CDR3 bases: TGCGCCAGCAGCCAAGAATACAGGGACGGTGTTGGCTACACCTTC.

This clone showed up just once. The chain uses TRBV4-1 and TRBJ1-2; 9 bases align to TRBD1. CDR3 length: 17 residues. CDR1 is MGHRA, CDR2 YSYEKL, per germline. Trimming cost V 2 bases and J 4 bases; bases outside gene matches: 11. The CDR3 sequence is CASSQPIRTGDGYGYTF. In nucleotides, the CDR3 is TGCGCCAGCAGCCAACCCATCCGGACAGGGGACGGCTATGGCTACACCTTC.

This clone was found once. The germline gene is not matched at one end of the junction; a read error may be the cause. V gene TRBV27 combines with J gene TRBJ2-7; 8 bases fit TRBD2. Germline V gives CDR1 MNHEY, CDR2 SMNVEV (reference sequence). CDR3 size: 15 residues. The CDR3 loop is CASSLRRGGSFEQYF. The CDR3, as DNA: TGTGCCAGCAGTTTAAGACGGGGGGGGTCCTTCGAGCAGTACTTC.

This chain joins TRBV6-1 and TRBJ2-7; 8 nucleotides match TRBD2. CDR1 and CDR2 from the germline V gene are MNHNS and SASEGT. V lost 2 bases, J lost 3 bases, and 6 bases stayed unmatched. The CDR3 runs to 15 residues. For the CDR3, the DNA is TGTGCCAGCAGTGAAACGGGCGGGGGGAACTACGAGCAGTACTTC. Its protein product is CASSETGGGNYEQYF.